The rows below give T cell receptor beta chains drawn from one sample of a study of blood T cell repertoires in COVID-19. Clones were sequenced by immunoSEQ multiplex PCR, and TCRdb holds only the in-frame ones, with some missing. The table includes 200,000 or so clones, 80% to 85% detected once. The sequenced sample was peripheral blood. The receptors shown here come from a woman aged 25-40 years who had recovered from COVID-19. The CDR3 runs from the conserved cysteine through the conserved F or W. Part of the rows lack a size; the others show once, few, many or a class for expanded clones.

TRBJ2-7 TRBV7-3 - CASSPSGGSYEQYF
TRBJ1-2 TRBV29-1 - CSVARYTGVFNYGYTF
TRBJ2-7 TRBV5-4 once CASSLGLAGGSSSYEQYF
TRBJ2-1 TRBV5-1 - CASSSTGTGPLWFEQFF
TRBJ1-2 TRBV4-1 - CASSLRTGNSYGYTF
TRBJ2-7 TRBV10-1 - CASSEDGTGVEEQYF
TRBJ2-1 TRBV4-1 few CASSQVLGLHSYNEQFF
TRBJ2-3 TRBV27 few CASSSSLALDTQYF
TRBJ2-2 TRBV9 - CASASGTTGELFF
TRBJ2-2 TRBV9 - CASSVSLSGAGGGELFF
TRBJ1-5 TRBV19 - CASSSGRGGTEVQPQHF
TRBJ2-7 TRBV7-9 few CASSSNPSGRADGYEQYF
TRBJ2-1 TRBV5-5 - CASSWGGFAYNEQFF
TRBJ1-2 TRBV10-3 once CAISEHGTDTNYGYTF
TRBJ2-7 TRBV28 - CASSPTQAGAHEQYF
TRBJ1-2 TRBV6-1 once CASSDRSWGYTF
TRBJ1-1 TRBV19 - CASSTSGLAEAFF
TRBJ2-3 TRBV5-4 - CASSRRLASDTQYF
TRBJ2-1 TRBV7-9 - CASSFLYEQFF
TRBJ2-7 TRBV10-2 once CASGTGGYEQYF
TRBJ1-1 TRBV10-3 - CATFKTEAFF
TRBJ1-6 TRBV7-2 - CASSPLGWGDRNNSPLHF
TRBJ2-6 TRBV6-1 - CASSENGGSGANVLTF
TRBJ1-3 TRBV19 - CASSTDRDNTIYF
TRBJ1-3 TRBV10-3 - CAIRTANSGNTIYF
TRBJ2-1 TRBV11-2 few CASSFTAGVGGNEQFF
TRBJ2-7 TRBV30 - CAWGQGIGYEQYF
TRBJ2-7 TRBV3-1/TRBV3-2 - CASSLGGGHYEQYF
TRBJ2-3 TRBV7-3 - CASSLIPATSGRTDTQYF
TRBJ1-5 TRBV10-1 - CASSAGGPNQPQHF
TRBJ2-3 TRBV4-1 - CASSPGVPDTQYF
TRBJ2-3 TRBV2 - CASSGGQGAADTQYF
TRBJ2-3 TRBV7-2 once CASSMRTRTDTQYF
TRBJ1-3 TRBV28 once CASRPQGTIFSGNTIYF
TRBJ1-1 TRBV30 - CAWRLRQGTYTEAFF
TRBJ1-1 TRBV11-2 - CASIKGWENTEAFF
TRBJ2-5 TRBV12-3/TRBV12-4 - CASSEGGAPDF
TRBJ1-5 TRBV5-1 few CASSPPGGSNQPQHF
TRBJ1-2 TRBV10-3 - CAISIQGALYGYTF
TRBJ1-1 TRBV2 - CASSLKQGATEAFF
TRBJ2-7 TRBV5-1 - CASSLSQVSYEQYF
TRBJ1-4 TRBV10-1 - CASSQTGEVEKLFF
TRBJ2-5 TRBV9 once CASSVAPSGGSREGTQYF
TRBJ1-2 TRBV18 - CASSPPRDEYGYTF
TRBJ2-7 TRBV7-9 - CASSLWGQRDRLTYEQYF
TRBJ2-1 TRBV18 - CASSRTGTSNEQFF
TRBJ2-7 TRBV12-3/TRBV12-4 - CASSGTGYEQYF
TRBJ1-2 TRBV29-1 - CSVEDPIRQGLDF